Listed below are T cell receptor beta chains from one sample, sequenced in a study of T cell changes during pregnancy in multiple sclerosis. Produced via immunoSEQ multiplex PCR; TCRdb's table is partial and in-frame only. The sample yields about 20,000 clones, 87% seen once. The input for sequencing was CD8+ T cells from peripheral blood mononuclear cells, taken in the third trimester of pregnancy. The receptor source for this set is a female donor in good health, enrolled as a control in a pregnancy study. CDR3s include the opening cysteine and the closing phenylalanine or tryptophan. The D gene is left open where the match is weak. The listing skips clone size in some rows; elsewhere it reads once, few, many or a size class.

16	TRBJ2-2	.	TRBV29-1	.	TGCAGCGTTGACACCCCCCCCGGGATGAACACCGAGGAGCTGTTTTTT	CSVDTPPGMNTEELFF
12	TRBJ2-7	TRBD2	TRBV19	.	TGTGCCAGTTCGACTAGCGGGGCCCCCGAGTACTTC	CASSTSGAPEYF
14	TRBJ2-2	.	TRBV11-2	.	TGTGCCAGCAGCTTAGGCAGGAACACCGGGGAGCTGTTTTTT	CASSLGRNTGELFF
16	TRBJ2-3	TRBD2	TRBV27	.	TGTGCCAGCAGTTTACTAGCGGGGGGCAGCACAGATACGCAGTATTTT	CASSLLAGGSTDTQYF
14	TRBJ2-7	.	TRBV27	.	TGTGCCAGCAGTTCGCATATCACAGGGTACGAGCAGTACTTC	CASSSHITGYEQYF
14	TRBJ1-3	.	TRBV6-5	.	TGTGCCAGCACCCCTCTTGCGGCTGGAAACACCATATATTTT	CASTPLAAGNTIYF
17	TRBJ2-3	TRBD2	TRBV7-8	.	TGTGCCAGCAGCCCCATCGGACTAGCGGGGGTCACAGATACGCAGTATTTT	CASSPIGLAGVTDTQYF
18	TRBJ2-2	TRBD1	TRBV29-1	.	TGCAGCGTTGAAGGTCCGGCCAGGGGGCTTGGGAACACCGGGGAGCTGTTTTTT	CSVEGPARGLGNTGELFF
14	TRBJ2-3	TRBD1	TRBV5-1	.	TGCGCCAGCAGCTTGGGACAGGGGGCTTACACGCAGTATTTT	CASSLGQGAYTQYF
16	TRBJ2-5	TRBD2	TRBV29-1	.	TGCAGCGTCAGCCAGAGCCCAGCGGGAGAGGGGGAGACCCAGTACTTC	CSVSQSPAGEGETQYF
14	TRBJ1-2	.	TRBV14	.	TGTGCCAGCAGCAACACGGGATCCTTTTATGGCTACACCTTC	CASSNTGSFYGYTF
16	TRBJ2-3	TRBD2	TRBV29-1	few	TGCAGCGTTGAAGACGGTACGAGCGGGGGGGCAGATACGCAGTATTTT	CSVEDGTSGGADTQYF
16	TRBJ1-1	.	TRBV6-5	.	TGTGCCAGCAGTTACTCGCCGACAGGAATGAACACTGAAGCTTTCTTT	CASSYSPTGMNTEAFF
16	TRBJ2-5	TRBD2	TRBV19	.	TGTGCCAGTAGTAGGGGTCTAGCGGGAGGTTTAGAGACCCAGTACTTC	CASSRGLAGGLETQYF
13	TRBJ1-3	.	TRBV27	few	TGTGCCAGCAGTCACGGGACAGGAAACACCATATATTTT	CASSHGTGNTIYF
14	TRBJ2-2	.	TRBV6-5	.	TGTGCCAGCTCAGGGGTACTTGTTACCGGGGAGCTGTTTTTT	CASSGVLVTGELFF
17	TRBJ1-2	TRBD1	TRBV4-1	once	TGCGCCAGCAGCCAAACCGGGACAGGGGTCGGGGGTTATGGCTACACCTTC	CASSQTGTGVGGYGYTF
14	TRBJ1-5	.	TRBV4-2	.	TGTGCCAGCAGCCAAGATTCCCCGGGTCAGCCCCAGCATTTT	CASSQDSPGQPQHF
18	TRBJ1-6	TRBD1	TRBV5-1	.	TGCGCCAGCAGCAATCGGACAGGGCTCCTCTCCGATAATTCACCCCTCCACTTT	CASSNRTGLLSDNSPLHF
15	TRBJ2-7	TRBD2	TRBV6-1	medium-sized	TGTGCCAGCAGTGGTGACCCGGGGGGGCCAAACGAGCAGTACTTC	CASSGDPGGPNEQYF
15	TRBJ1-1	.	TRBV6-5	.	TGTGCCAGCAGTTACTCGATAGTCAGGAACTCTGAAGCTTTCTTT	CASSYSIVRNSEAFF
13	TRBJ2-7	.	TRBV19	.	TGTGCCAGTAGCCCCGGGGGAACCTACGAGCAGTACTTC	CASSPGGTYEQYF
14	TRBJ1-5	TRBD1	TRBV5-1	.	TGCGCCAGCAGCCCTGGACAGGGGAGCCAGCCCCAGCATTTT	CASSPGQGSQPQHF
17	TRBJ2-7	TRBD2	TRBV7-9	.	TGTGCCAGCAGCTTAGTGGCCCCCGGGACTATGCTCTACGAGCAGTACTTC	CASSLVAPGTMLYEQYF
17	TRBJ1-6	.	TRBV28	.	TGTGCCAGCAGTCCCCCGACCTGGAGCTCCTATAATTCACCCCTCCACTTT	CASSPPTWSSYNSPLHF
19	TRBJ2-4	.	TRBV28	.	TGTGCCAGCAGTTTCGGTCCATCTTGGACAGTCGGAATGAAAAACATTCAGTACTTC	CASSFGPSWTVGMKNIQYF
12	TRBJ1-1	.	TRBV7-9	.	TGTGCCAGCAGCTTCGGGAACCGAGAAGCTTTCTTT	CASSFGNREAFF
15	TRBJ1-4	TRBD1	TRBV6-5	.	TGTGCCAGCAGTCTAACAGGGGGCGCGGGCGAAAAACTGTTTTTT	CASSLTGGAGEKLFF
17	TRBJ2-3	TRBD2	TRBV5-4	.	TGTGCCAGCAGCTTGCCCCTCGATGCGGGGGGCACAGATACGCAGTATTTT	CASSLPLDAGGTDTQYF
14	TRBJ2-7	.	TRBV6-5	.	TGTGCCAGCAGTGACCTGAGGGATTTCTACGAGCAGTACTTC	CASSDLRDFYEQYF
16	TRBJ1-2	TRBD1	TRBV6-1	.	TGTGCCAGCAGTGAAGCCCCGGACAGGGGATTGAATGGCTACACCTTC	CASSEAPDRGLNGYTF
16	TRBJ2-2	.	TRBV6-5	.	TGTGCCAGCAGTTACAAGGGGGGGGTTTACACCGGGGAGCTGTTTTTT	CASSYKGGVYTGELFF
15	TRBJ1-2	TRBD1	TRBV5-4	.	TGTGCCAGCAGCTTGGTGGGACAGGGGAAGCATGGCTACACCTTC	CASSLVGQGKHGYTF
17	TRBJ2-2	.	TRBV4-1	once	TGCGCCAGCAGCCTAATGTTGGAGCACGCGAACACCGGGGAGCTGTTTTTT	CASSLMLEHANTGELFF
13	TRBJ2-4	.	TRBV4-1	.	TGCGCCAGCAGCCCAGTTAGGGGAAACATTCAGTACTTC	CASSPVRGNIQYF
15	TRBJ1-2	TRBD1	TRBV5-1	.	TGCGCCAGCAGCGGAGGGGGACAGGGGTACTATGGCTACACCTTC	CASSGGGQGYYGYTF
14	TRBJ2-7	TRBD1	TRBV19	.	TGTGCCAGTAGTATGGGACAGGCTTACTACGAGCAGTACTTC	CASSMGQAYYEQYF
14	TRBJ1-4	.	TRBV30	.	TGTGCCTGGAGTGTACGTAGGGACATTGAAAAACTGTTTTTT	CAWSVRRDIEKLFF
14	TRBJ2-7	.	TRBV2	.	TGTGCCAGCAGTGAAGCGGGAGTCTCCTACGAGCAGTACTTC	CASSEAGVSYEQYF
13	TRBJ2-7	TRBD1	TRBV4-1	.	TGCGCCAGCAGCCAAGTAGGGGGCGACGAGCAGTACTTC	CASSQVGGDEQYF
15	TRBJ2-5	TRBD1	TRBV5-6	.	TGTGCCAGCAGGGAGGACAGGGGGCAGGAAGAGACCCAGTACTTC	CASREDRGQEETQYF
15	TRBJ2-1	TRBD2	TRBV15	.	TGTGCCACCAGCCCACCTAGCGGGGGGGCCTATGAGCAGTTCTTC	CATSPPSGGAYEQFF
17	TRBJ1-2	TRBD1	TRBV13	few	TGTGCCAGCAGCTTGGGGACAGGGTCCCTCAACGACTATGGCTACACCTTC	CASSLGTGSLNDYGYTF
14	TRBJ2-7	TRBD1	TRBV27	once	TGTGCCAGCAGTCGCGGACAGGGTCCCTACGAGCAGTACTTC	CASSRGQGPYEQYF
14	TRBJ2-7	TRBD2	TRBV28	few	TGTGCCAGCAACCAGCGGGAGGGCCGATACGAGCAGTACTTC	CASNQREGRYEQYF
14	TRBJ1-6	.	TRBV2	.	TGTGCCAGCAGATACCCCACGGTTAATTCACCCCTCCACTTT	CASRYPTVNSPLHF
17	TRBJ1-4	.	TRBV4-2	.	TGTGCCAGCAGCCAAGGTCTTTGGGCTACTTCGAATGAAAAACTGTTTTTT	CASSQGLWATSNEKLFF
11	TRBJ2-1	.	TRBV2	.	TGTGCCAGCAGTGAGGCAGGGCTGAAGTTCTTC	CASSEAGLKFF
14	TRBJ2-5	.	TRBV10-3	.	TGTGCCATCAGTGAAGAGTACGTTAAAGAGACCCAGTACTTC	CAISEEYVKETQYF
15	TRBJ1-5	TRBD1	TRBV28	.	TGTGCCAGCAGTTTAGGGACAGGGTCGGATCAGCCCCAGCATTTT	CASSLGTGSDQPQHF
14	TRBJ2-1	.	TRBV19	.	TGTGCCAGTAGCACTCAGGAATCGTGGGATGAGCAGTTCTTC	CASSTQESWDEQFF